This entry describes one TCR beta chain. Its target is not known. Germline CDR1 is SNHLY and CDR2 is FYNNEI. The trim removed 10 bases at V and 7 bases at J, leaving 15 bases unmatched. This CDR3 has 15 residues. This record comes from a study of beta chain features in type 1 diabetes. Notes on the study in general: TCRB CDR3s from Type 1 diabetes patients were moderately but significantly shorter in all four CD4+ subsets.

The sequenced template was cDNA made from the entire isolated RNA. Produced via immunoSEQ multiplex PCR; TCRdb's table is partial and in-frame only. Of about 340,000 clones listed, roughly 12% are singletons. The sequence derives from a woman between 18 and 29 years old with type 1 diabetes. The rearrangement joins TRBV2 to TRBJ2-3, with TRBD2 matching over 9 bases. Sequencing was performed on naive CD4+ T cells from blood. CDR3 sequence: CATHRGGRAINTQYF. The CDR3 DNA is TGTGCCACCCACCGAGGCGGGAGGGCCATAAATACGCAGTATTTT.